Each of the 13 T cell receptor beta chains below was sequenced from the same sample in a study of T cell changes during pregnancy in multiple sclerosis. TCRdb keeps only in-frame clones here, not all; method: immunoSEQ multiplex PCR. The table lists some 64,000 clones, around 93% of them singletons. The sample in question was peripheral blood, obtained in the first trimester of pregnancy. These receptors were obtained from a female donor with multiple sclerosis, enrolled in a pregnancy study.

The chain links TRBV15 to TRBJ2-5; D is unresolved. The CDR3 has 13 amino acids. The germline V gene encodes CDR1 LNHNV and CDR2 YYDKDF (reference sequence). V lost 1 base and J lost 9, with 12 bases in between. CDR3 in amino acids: CATSRAAFPAQYF. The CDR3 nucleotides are TGTGCCACCAGCAGAGCTGCTTTCCCGGCCCAGTACTTC. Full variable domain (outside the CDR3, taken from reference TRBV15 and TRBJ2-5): DAMVIQNPRYQVTQFGKPVTLSCSQTLNHNVMYWYQQKSSQAPKLLFHYYDKDFNNEADTPDNFQSRRPNTSFCFLDIRSPGLGDTAMYLCATSRAAFPAQYFGPGTRLLVL.

The CDR3 DNA sequence: TGTGCCAGTAGTCACGGTCGGGGGTACGAGCAGTACTTC. Its protein is CASSHGRGYEQYF. The chain uses TRBV19 and TRBJ2-7, with a weak D call TRBD2 (6 bases). The CDR3 runs to 13 residues. Looked up from germline, CDR1 is LNHDA and CDR2 is SQIVND (reference sequence). Trimming took off 5 bases at V and 4 bases at J, with 12 bases between the two ends.

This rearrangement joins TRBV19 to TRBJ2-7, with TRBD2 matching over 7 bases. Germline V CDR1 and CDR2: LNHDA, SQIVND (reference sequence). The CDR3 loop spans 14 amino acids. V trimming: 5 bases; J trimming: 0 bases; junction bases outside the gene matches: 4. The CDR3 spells CASSFASGSYEQYF. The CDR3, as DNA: TGTGCCAGTAGTTTTGCTAGCGGCTCCTACGAGCAGTACTTC.

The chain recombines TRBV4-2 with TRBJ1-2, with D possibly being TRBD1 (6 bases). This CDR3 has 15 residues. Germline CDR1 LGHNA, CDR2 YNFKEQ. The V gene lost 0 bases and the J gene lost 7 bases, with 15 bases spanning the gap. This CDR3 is CASSQDSGHSSGYTF. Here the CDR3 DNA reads TGTGCCAGCAGCCAAGATTCGGGACATTCTTCTGGCTACACCTTC.

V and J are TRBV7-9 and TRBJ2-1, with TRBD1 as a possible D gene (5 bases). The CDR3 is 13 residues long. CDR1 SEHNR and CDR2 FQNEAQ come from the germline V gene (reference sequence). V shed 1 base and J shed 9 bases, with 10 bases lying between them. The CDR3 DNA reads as TGTGCCAGCAGCTTAGGCAGGGTTCTTGAGCAGTTCTTC. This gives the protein CASSLGRVLEQFF.

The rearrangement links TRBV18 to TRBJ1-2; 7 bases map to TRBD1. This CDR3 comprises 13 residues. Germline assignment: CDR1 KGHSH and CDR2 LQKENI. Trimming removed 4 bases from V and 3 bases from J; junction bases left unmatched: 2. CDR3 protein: CASSLQGDYGYTF. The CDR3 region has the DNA TGTGCCAGCTCACTTCAGGGGGACTATGGCTACACCTTC. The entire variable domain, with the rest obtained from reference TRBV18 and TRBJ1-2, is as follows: NAGVMQNPRHLVRRRGQEARLRCSPMKGHSHVYWYRQLPEEGLKFMVYLQKENIIDESGMPKERFSAEFPKEGPSILRIQQVVRGDSAAYFCASSLQGDYGYTFGSGTRLTVV.

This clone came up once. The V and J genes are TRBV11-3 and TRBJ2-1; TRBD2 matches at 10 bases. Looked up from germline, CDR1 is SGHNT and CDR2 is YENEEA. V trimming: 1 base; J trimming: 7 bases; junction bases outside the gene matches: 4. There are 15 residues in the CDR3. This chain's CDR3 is CASSLALAGVNEQFF. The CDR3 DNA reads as TGTGCCAGCAGCTTAGCCCTAGCGGGAGTGAATGAGCAGTTCTTC.

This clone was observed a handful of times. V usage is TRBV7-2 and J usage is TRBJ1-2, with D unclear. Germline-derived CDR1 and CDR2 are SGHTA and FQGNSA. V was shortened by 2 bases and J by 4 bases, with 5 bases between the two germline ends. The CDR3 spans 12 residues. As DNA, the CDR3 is TGTGCCAGCAGCTTAAATCTCTATGGCTACACCTTC. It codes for CASSLNLYGYTF.

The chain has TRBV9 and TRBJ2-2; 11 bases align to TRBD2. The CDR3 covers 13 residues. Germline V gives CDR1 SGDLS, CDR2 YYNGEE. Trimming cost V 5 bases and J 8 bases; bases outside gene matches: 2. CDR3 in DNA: TGTGCCAGCAGGGGACTAGCGGCAGGGGAGCTGTTTTTT. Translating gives CASRGLAAGELFF.

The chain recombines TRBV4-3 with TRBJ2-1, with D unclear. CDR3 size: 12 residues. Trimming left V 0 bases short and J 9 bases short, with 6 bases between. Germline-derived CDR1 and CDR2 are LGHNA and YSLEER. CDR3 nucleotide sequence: TGCGCCAGCAGCCAAGAGAGGCGTGAGCAGTTCTTC. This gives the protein CASSQERREQFF.

CDR3 loop: CASSHLAGGSYNEQFF. CDR3 in DNA: TGTGCCAGCAGCCACCTAGCGGGAGGGTCCTACAATGAGCAGTTCTTC. This chain links TRBV7-6 with TRBJ2-1; 12 bases agree with TRBD2. The V gene end was trimmed by 5 bases and the J gene end by 1 base; junction bases not matched to a gene: 3. CDR1 and CDR2 (germline): SGHVS, FNYEAQ. The CDR3 runs 16 residues.

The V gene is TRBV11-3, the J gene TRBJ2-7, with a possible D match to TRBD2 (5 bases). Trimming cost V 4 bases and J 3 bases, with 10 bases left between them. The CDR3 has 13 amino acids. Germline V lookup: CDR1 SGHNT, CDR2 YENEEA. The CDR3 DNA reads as TGTGCCAGCAGCTCCCGACTAAACTACGAGCAGTACTTC. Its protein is CASSSRLNYEQYF.

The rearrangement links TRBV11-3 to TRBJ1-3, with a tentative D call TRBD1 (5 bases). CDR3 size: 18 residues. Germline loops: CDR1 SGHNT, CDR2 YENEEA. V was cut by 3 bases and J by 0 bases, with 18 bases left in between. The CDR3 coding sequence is TGTGCCAGCAGCTTTGGCCCAGGGCCTCTTCACTCTGGAAACACCATATATTTT. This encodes CASSFGPGPLHSGNTIYF.